Each of the 29 T cell receptor beta chains below was sequenced from the same sample in a study of shared clonotypes between healthy human individuals. Terminally differentiated effector memory CD45RA+ cells were left out of the naive CD8 fraction, which was CD45RO-negative and positively selected for CCR7. TCRdb's copy holds only in-frame clones and misses some; the assay was immunoSEQ multiplex PCR. The table shows roughly 2.1 million clones, with approximately 94% occurring only once. Sequencing was performed on naive CD8+ T cells from PBMCs. These receptors originate from a man younger than 35 in good health. Some clones in this sample may be carry-over from other donors' samples.

The V call is TRBV6-5, the J call TRBJ2-7, with 10 positions matching TRBD2. Germline CDR1 reads MNHEY; CDR2 reads SVGAGI. CDR3 length equals 13 residues. The junction had 3 bases not matched to a gene; V was cut back by 3 bases and J by 7 bases. The CDR3 reads CASSYELAGEQYF. The CDR3 DNA is TGTGCCAGCAGTTATGAACTAGCGGGAGAGCAGTACTTC.

The chain employs TRBV19 and TRBJ2-3; a possible D gene is TRBD2 (5 bases). The CDR3 consists of 17 residues. Germline CDR1 LNHDA, CDR2 SQIVND (reference sequence). Between the trimmed V and J ends, which lost 5 bases and 2 bases, there was a span of 20 bases. The CDR3 nucleotides are TGTGCCAGTAGTCCGCCCCTGTCGCGGGTAAACACAGATACGCAGTATTTT. Protein sequence: CASSPPLSRVNTDTQYF. The variable domain in full, completed from reference TRBV19 and TRBJ2-3, reads DGGITQSPKYLFRKEGQNVTLSCEQNLNHDAMYWYRQDPGQGLRLIYYSQIVNDFQKGDIAEGYSVSREKKESFPLTVTSAQKNPTAFYLCASSPPLSRVNTDTQYFGPGTRLTVL.

Worth noting for this clone: The same CDR3 also results from other DNA sequences found in this sample. As DNA, the CDR3 is TGTGCCAGCAGCGGACCGGGACAGATGAACACTGAAGCTTTCTTT. Residues: CASSGPGQMNTEAFF. This sequence joins TRBV7-9 and TRBJ1-1, with 7 bases that match TRBD1. CDR1 is SEHNR and CDR2 is FQNEAQ in the germline V gene (reference sequence). There are 15 residues in the CDR3. The J segment lost 0 bases and the V segment lost 5 bases, leaving 6 bases of the junction unmatched.

The chain recombines TRBV30 with TRBJ2-7, with unresolved D. Trimming left V 4 bases short and J 1 base short, with 8 bases between. Germline CDR1 reads GTSNPN; CDR2 reads SVGIG (reference sequence). The CDR3 is made up of 12 amino acids. The CDR3 DNA reads TGTGCCTGGACGGAGCTTTCCTACGAGCAGTACTTC. This sequence encodes CAWTELSYEQYF. The full variable domain, rest sourced from reference TRBV30 and TRBJ2-7, is SQTIHQWPATLVQPVGSPLSLECTVEGTSNPNLYWYRQAAGRGLQLLFYSVGIGQISSEVPQNLSASRPQDRQFILSSKKLLLSDSGFYLCAWTELSYEQYFGPGTRLTVT.

This rearrangement joins TRBV7-2 to TRBJ2-1; 12 positions agree with TRBD2. The CDR3 has 17 residues. The germline V gene has CDR1 SGHTA and CDR2 FQGNSA. V was pared by 5 bases and J by 3 bases, with 8 bases of the junction left unmatched. DNA for the CDR3: TGTGCCAGCAGCCCCCGGACTAGCGGGATTATCTACAATGAGCAGTTCTTC. The encoded protein is CASSPRTSGIIYNEQFF.

The chain recombines TRBV20-1 with TRBJ1-1; D is unclear. This CDR3 spans 11 amino acids. In germline, CDR1 is DFQATT, CDR2 SNEGSKA (reference sequence). Trimming shortened V by 6 bases and J by 6 bases, and 11 bases separated the two germline ends. The CDR3 spells CSAPPTAEAFF. The CDR3 DNA follows: TGCAGTGCCCCCCCGACGGCTGAAGCTTTCTTT.

The chain links TRBV10-2 to TRBJ2-3, with 9 bases fitting TRBD2. The ends lost 1 base at V and 0 bases at J; junction bases unmatched: 8. The CDR3 sequence is 18 residues long. Germline V gene data show CDR1 as WSHSY and CDR2 as SAAADI. The CDR3 region has the DNA TGCGCCAGCAGTGAGTATCCCCAGCGGGAGGCCAGCACAGATACGCAGTATTTT. Its protein product is CASSEYPQREASTDTQYF.

This clone was picked up one time. The CDR3 region is CASSLKREIRSETQYF. Written as DNA, the CDR3 is TGTGCCAGCAGCTTAAAGCGGGAGATTCGTTCGGAGACCCAGTACTTC. The gene calls are TRBV5-4 and TRBJ2-5, with 8 nucleotides matching TRBD2. V lost 2 bases, J lost 5 bases, and 11 bases stayed unmatched. Germline CDR1 SGHNT, CDR2 YYREEE (reference sequence). The length of the CDR3 is 16 residues.

The genes are TRBV25-1 and TRBJ2-7; possible D gene TRBD2, 7 bases. The germline V gene has CDR1 MGHDK and CDR2 SYGVNS. Trimming pared 6 bases from V and 2 bases from J, leaving 23 bases between. The CDR3 is 17 residues long. In nucleotides, the CDR3 is TGTGCCAGCAGCCATTACAACTCTAGGGGGGGGACCTACGAGCAGTACTTC. This encodes CASSHYNSRGGTYEQYF.

The chain is built from TRBV19 and TRBJ2-7; D is possibly TRBD2 (5 bases). With 3 bases removed from V and 4 bases from J, the gap between germline ends came to 10 bases. CDR3 length: 13 residues. Germline V gene sequence: CDR1 LNHDA, CDR2 SQIVND (reference sequence). CDR3 sequence: CASSITSRYEQYF. DNA of the CDR3: TGTGCCAGTAGTATTACTAGTCGGTACGAGCAGTACTTC.

The chain is built from TRBV9 and TRBJ2-2, with a tentative D call TRBD1 (5 bases). The CDR3 covers 16 residues. Between the trimmed V and J ends, which lost 0 bases and 4 bases, there was a span of 13 bases. Germline V gene lookup returns CDR1 SGDLS and CDR2 YYNGEE. The CDR3 coding sequence is TGTGCCAGCAGCGTAGTAGGCAGGGTGGGCACCGGGGAGCTGTTTTTT. Translating it yields CASSVVGRVGTGELFF.

V is TRBV5-4 and J is TRBJ2-3; maybe TRBD2 (6 bases). Trimming cost V 0 bases and J 5 bases, with 13 bases left between them. The CDR3 has 15 amino acids. The germline CDR1 and CDR2 sequences are SGHNT and YYREEE (reference sequence). CDR3 sequence reads: CASSLVGGIGDTQYF. The DNA of the CDR3 is TGTGCCAGCAGCTTGGTTGGGGGGATCGGAGATACGCAGTATTTT.

The rearrangement joins TRBV27 to TRBJ2-3, with 7 bases aligning to TRBD2. The V gene's germline CDR1 is MNHEY and CDR2 SMNVEV (reference sequence). V lost 4 bases, J lost 1 base, and 8 bases stayed unmatched. This CDR3 region has 16 residues. The CDR3 protein is CASSSLLAGGTDTQYF. CDR3 DNA: TGTGCCAGCAGTTCCCTCCTGGCGGGAGGCACAGATACGCAGTATTTT.

The chain is built from TRBV5-1 and TRBJ2-7; 8 nucleotides line up with TRBD2. Trimming took 1 base from V and 5 from J; bases not matched to a gene: 8. The CDR3 spans 15 residues. Germline V lookup: CDR1 SGHRS, CDR2 YFSETQ. The DNA for the CDR3 is TGCGCCAGCAGCTTGTTTGTAGCGGGGTCCCACGAGCAGTACTTC. Protein: CASSLFVAGSHEQYF.

The chain combines TRBV28 with TRBJ2-1; possible D gene TRBD1, 5 bases. V lost 3 bases and J 4 bases, leaving 19 bases between the germline ends. Per germline, CDR1 MDHEN and CDR2 SYDVKM. CDR3 length: 17 amino acids. The CDR3 region has the DNA TGTGCCAGCAGTTTCTCCGTCAGGGCGACCTCATACAATGAGCAGTTCTTC. Translating it yields CASSFSVRATSYNEQFF.

V usage is TRBV18 and J usage is TRBJ2-5; D may be TRBD1 (5 bases). CDR3 length: 14 residues. Trimming stripped 6 bases from V and 1 base from J, with 12 bases between. Germline lookup yields CDR1 KGHSH and CDR2 LQKENI. CDR3 in DNA: TGTGCCAGCTCCCTGCTGGGGCCCCAAGAGACCCAGTACTTC. It translates to CASSLLGPQETQYF.

This rearrangement joins TRBV19 to TRBJ1-1; maybe TRBD1 (5 bases). CDR3 length: 13 residues. Trimming left V 5 bases short and J 5 bases short, with 12 bases between. Germline V gives CDR1 LNHDA, CDR2 SQIVND (reference sequence). CDR3 in amino acids: CASSPGLRTEAFF. In nucleotides, the CDR3 is TGTGCCAGTAGTCCGGGACTGAGAACTGAAGCTTTCTTT.

This chain joins TRBV4-3 and TRBJ2-2; D is unresolved. Trimming took 1 base from V and 6 from J, leaving 12 bases between them. The CDR3 is 15 residues long. Germline CDR1 and CDR2: LGHNA and YSLEER. CDR3 nucleotide sequence: TGCGCCAGCAGCCAAGTGGTAGCTTTTTCCGGGGAGCTGTTTTTT. Protein: CASSQVVAFSGELFF.

Details on this clone: Other DNA sequences in the sample encode the same CDR3. The V call is TRBV27, the J call TRBJ2-2; the match to TRBD1 covers 11 bases. The CDR3 consists of 16 residues. Per germline, CDR1 MNHEY and CDR2 SMNVEV (reference sequence). Trimming removed 3 bases from V and 4 bases from J; junction bases left unmatched: 4. The CDR3 nucleotides are TGTGCCAGCAGTTTTCTCGGGACAGGGGGCACCGGGGAGCTGTTTTTT. Translated: CASSFLGTGGTGELFF.

About this clone: Other DNA sequences in the same sample also yield this CDR3. This sequence joins TRBV27 and TRBJ1-5, with D unresolved. Per germline, CDR1 MNHEY and CDR2 SMNVEV (reference sequence). Trimming took 3 bases from V and 0 from J, leaving 3 bases between them. This CDR3 region has 13 residues. CDR3 in DNA: TGTGCCAGCAGTTTTACTAGCAATCAGCCCCAGCATTTT. Translating it yields CASSFTSNQPQHF.

The chain employs TRBV7-2 and TRBJ2-3; no reliable D call. The length of the CDR3 is 17 residues. V lost 1 base and J lost 4, with 18 bases in between. CDR1 is SGHTA, CDR2 FQGNSA, per germline. The CDR3 DNA is TGTGCCAGCAGCTTAGTTATGCGGTTAGAGTTGGCAGATACGCAGTATTTT. It specifies CASSLVMRLELADTQYF.

The V call is TRBV27, the J call TRBJ2-2; D is unclear. CDR1 is MNHEY, CDR2 SMNVEV, per germline (reference sequence). The length of the CDR3 is 15 residues. The V and J ends lost 5 bases and 3 bases respectively, with 13 bases between them. Written as DNA, the CDR3 is TGTGCCAGCAGTCCCTCTCCGGACCACACCGGGGAGCTGTTTTTT. Its translation is CASSPSPDHTGELFF.

In this sample, this clone turned up once. The V and J genes are TRBV29-1 and TRBJ2-2, with unresolved D. This CDR3 is 15 amino acids long. CDR1 SQVTM and CDR2 ANQGSEA come from the germline V gene. V was pared by 7 bases and J by 2 bases, with 17 bases between. The CDR3, as DNA: TGCAGCGCTATCGGTTTGGCGTTTAACACCGGGGAGCTGTTTTTT. Translated: CSAIGLAFNTGELFF.

To note about this clone: Germline and junction disagree at one end, which may indicate a read error. The rearrangement uses TRBV4-1 and TRBJ2-3; D is ambiguous. CDR1 and CDR2 (germline): MGHRA, YSYEKL. The CDR3 length is 11 residues. The DNA for the CDR3 is TGCGCCAGCAGCCAAGGAACGTCCCGGCGATTT. Its protein product is CASSQGTSRRF.

The gene calls are TRBV28 and TRBJ1-2, with 8 bases that match TRBD1. Trimming removed 6 bases from V and 8 bases from J; junction bases left unmatched: 8. CDR1 is MDHEN, CDR2 SYDVKM, per germline. This CDR3 is 13 amino acids long. For the CDR3, the DNA is TGTGCCAGCAGCCTGCACAGGGGGATCGGCTACACCTTC. The encoded protein is CASSLHRGIGYTF.

The chain is built from TRBV2 and TRBJ2-1, with D maybe TRBD1 (5 bases). CDR1 and CDR2 from the germline V gene are SNHLY and FYNNEI. The CDR3 consists of 14 residues. Between the trimmed V and J ends, which lost 9 bases and 8 bases, there was a span of 20 bases. CDR3 DNA sequence: TGTGCCAGAGGAGCCCCTGGGGCTGGCTATGAGCAGTTCTTC. It yields the protein CARGAPGAGYEQFF.

The chain joins TRBV27 to TRBJ2-7, with 9 bases matching TRBD2. Trimming took 9 bases from V and 6 from J; bases not matched to a gene: 12. From germline, CDR1 is MNHEY and CDR2 SMNVEV (reference sequence). CDR3 length equals 14 residues. As DNA, the CDR3 is TGTGCCAGTGGTCTAATCGGGACTAGCTCCGAGCAGTACTTC. This codes for CASGLIGTSSEQYF.

The gene calls are TRBV5-1 and TRBJ2-7, with D unclear. The CDR3 length is 15 residues. Germline V gives CDR1 SGHRS, CDR2 YFSETQ. V lost 0 bases to trimming and J lost 3 bases, with 13 bases between them. The CDR3 sequence is CASSLGVSQDYEQYF. CDR3 bases: TGCGCCAGCAGCTTGGGGGTCTCCCAAGACTACGAGCAGTACTTC.

The genes are TRBV2 and TRBJ2-5; D uncertain. Germline V CDR1 and CDR2: SNHLY, FYNNEI. CDR3 length: 14 amino acids. V was pared by 1 base and J by 2 bases, with 8 bases between. CDR3 in amino acids: CASSEGYRQETQYF. CDR3 in DNA: TGTGCCAGCAGTGAAGGGTACCGACAAGAGACCCAGTACTTC.